This T cell receptor (beta chain) was recovered during a study of tumor-infiltrating lymphocytes in oesophageal squamous cell carcinoma (dated by TCRdb to the mid-2010s). The library was prepared using PCR. The data were produced on an Illumina HiSeq 2000. TCRdb ran its own pipeline on the public reads, namely fastp trimming at Q25 and MiXCR clone calling, and kept in-frame beta chains. Each CDR3 protein appears once, grouped with its most common genes and DNA. This sample comprises 10,000 to 14,000 distinct CDR3 sequences, less than 65% of them detected only once. The top ten clones comprise roughly a quarter of the sample. This clonotype was seen only once. The antigen it recognizes is unknown. There are no base qualities to consult, and no much larger clone falls within one base. One read offers little support. V has 4 bases trimmed and J has 5 bases trimmed; junction bases matching no gene number 16. CDR1 and CDR2 are read off the germline V gene as SGHVS and FNYEAQ. The CDR3 has 17 amino acids, counting the end cysteine and phenylalanine. Of the read, only the CDR3 DNA is kept; its 51 bases are in frame from base 1.

This receptor was taken from a male donor with esophageal squamous cell carcinoma. The sequence is built from TRBV7-6 and TRBJ1-2; 7 central nucleotides agree with TRBD1. The sequencing input was esophageal tumor tissue. Here is the DNA: TGTGCCAGCAGCTCACGAGGGACAGAAGAGGGGCATTATGGCTACACCTTC. Translated, this gives CASSSRGTEEGHYGYTF.